The rows below give T cell receptor beta chains drawn from one sample of a study of blood T cells in healthy people across ages. MiXCR was run by TCRdb on the 5' RACE reads, yielding one entry per CDR3 protein. The data contain about a million distinct CDR3 sequences, 45% to 60% of them seen just once; the ten biggest clones take up 20% to 25%. The sequencing input was blood. The receptors come from a woman aged 60-70 years in good health. The CDR3 runs from the conserved cysteine through the conserved F or W. D genes are given only for firm matches. Not every row has a clone size; where given, it reads once, few, many or a size class.

clone size	V gene	D gene	J gene	CDR3 protein	CDR3 DNA
few	TRBV28	.	TRBJ2-7	CASSPPGRISNRDPFSYEQYF	TGTGCCAGCAGTCCCCCCGGGAGAATTTCAAACAGGGATCCGTTCTCCTACGAGCAGTACTTC
.	TRBV4-3	.	TRBJ2-3	CASNQDGAQGIGADTQYF	TGCGCCAGCAACCAAGATGGAGCGCAGGGGATTGGGGCAGATACGCAGTATTTT
.	TRBV25-1	TRBD2	TRBJ2-7	CATQTSGKGYEQYF	TGTGCCACCCAGACTAGCGGGAAAGGGTACGAGCAGTACTTC
.	TRBV20-1	.	TRBJ2-5	CSARIETQYF	TGCAGTGCTAGAATCGAGACCCAGTACTTC
.	TRBV7-9	.	TRBJ1-6	CASSVGFSSPLHF	TGTGCCAGCAGCGTGGGTTTCAGTTCACCCCTCCACTTT
few	TRBV20-1	.	TRBJ2-7	CSATSGIYEQYF	TGCAGCGCAACCTCGGGCATCTACGAGCAGTACTTC
.	TRBV6-5	.	TRBJ2-5	CASRPRGLQTQYF	TGTGCCAGCAGACCCAGGGGTTTGCAGACCCAGTACTTC
.	TRBV6-5	.	TRBJ2-7	CATRGRVRPYEQYF	TGTGCCACCCGAGGCAGGGTTAGGCCCTACGAGCAGTACTTC
.	TRBV12-5	TRBD2	TRBJ2-1	CASGLVQGLAGGEQFF	TGTGCTAGTGGTTTGGTACAGGGACTAGCGGGGGGTGAGCAGTTCTTC
few	TRBV6-1	.	TRBJ2-2	CALGRNTGELFF	TGTGCCCTGGGGAGGAACACCGGGGAGCTGTTTTTT
few	TRBV14	TRBD1	TRBJ2-7	CASSPWTGPSYEQYF	TGTGCCAGCAGCCCTTGGACAGGGCCATCCTACGAGCAGTACTTC
.	TRBV5-1	.	TRBJ1-1	CASSSHGRNTEAFF	TGCGCCAGCAGCTCACACGGGAGGAACACTGAAGCTTTCTTT
few	TRBV3-1	TRBD1	TRBJ2-1	CASSQTAGQGNNEQFF	TGTGCCAGCAGCCAAACGGCCGGACAGGGGAACAATGAGCAGTTCTTC
.	TRBV20-1	.	TRBJ2-7	CSARDWDGAAQYF	TGCAGTGCTAGAGATTGGGACGGGGCAGCTCAGTACTTC
.	TRBV20-1	TRBD2	TRBJ2-1	CSAVSGSNYNEQFF	TGCAGTGCTGTTAGCGGGAGTAACTACAATGAGCAGTTCTTC
many	TRBV29-1	TRBD2	TRBJ2-7	CSVAAGSSYEQYF	TGCAGCGTTGCAGCGGGGTCCTCCTACGAGCAGTACTTC
.	TRBV7-9	.	TRBJ2-7	CASSAGVSAYEQYF	TGTGCCAGCAGCGCCGGGGTGTCAGCCTACGAGCAGTACTTC
.	TRBV7-9	TRBD2	TRBJ2-2	CASSSKFGTSGSSTGELFF	TGTGCCAGCAGCTCCAAATTCGGGACTAGCGGGAGTTCCACCGGGGAGCTGTTTTTT
.	TRBV7-8	.	TRBJ2-4	CASSPPDRLNIQYF	TGTGCCAGCAGCCCCCCGGACAGATTAAACATTCAGTACTTC
.	TRBV4-2	.	TRBJ2-2	CASSQGATGELFF	TGTGCCAGCAGCCAAGGGGCGACCGGGGAGCTGTTTTTT
.	TRBV7-2	TRBD2	TRBJ2-1	CASSEDRTSGSYEQFF	TGTGCCAGCAGCGAGGACAGGACTAGCGGGAGCTATGAGCAGTTCTTC
.	TRBV24-1	TRBD1	TRBJ2-7	CATSARTGASSYNEQYF	TGTGCCACCAGTGCCCGGACAGGGGCGAGCTCCTACAATGAGCAGTACTTC
once	TRBV7-6	.	TRBJ2-2	CASSTRQTRTGELFF	TGTGCCAGCAGCACCCGACAAACTCGAACCGGGGAGCTGTTTTTT
few	TRBV6-6	.	TRBJ1-4	CASSYSGLVGEKLFF	TGTGCCAGCAGTTACTCGGGACTGGTTGGGGAAAAACTGTTTTTT
.	TRBV7-2	TRBD1	TRBJ2-7	CAGSLGGTGTAYEQYF	TGTGCCGGCAGCTTAGGAGGGACAGGGACAGCCTACGAGCAGTACTTC
.	TRBV7-6	TRBD2	TRBJ2-3	CASSLGAGGPTDTQYF	TGTGCCAGCAGTTTAGGAGCGGGAGGCCCCACAGATACGCAGTATTTT
few	TRBV4-1	TRBD1	TRBJ2-1	CASAPGQGSHNEQFF	TGCGCCAGCGCACCGGGACAGGGGTCCCACAATGAGCAGTTCTTC
.	TRBV20-1	.	TRBJ2-1	CSASRQSNEQFF	TGCAGTGCTAGCCGACAGAGCAATGAGCAGTTCTTC
few	TRBV7-9	TRBD2	TRBJ2-7	CASSTSGSLREQYF	TGTGCCAGCAGTACTAGCGGGAGTTTAAGGGAGCAGTACTTC
few	TRBV4-1	.	TRBJ2-4	CASSQDKAILAKNIQYF	TGCGCCAGCAGCCAAGATAAGGCAATTTTAGCCAAAAACATTCAGTACTTC
once	TRBV5-6	TRBD2	TRBJ2-1	CASSWQGTAGGNEQFF	TGTGCCAGCAGCTGGCAGGGGACAGCGGGGGGCAATGAGCAGTTCTTC
.	TRBV4-1	TRBD1	TRBJ2-2	CASSPTGTANTGELFF	TGCGCCAGCAGCCCAACCGGGACAGCGAACACCGGGGAGCTGTTTTTT
few	TRBV2	.	TRBJ2-3	CASIWERTQYF	TGTGCCAGCATTTGGGAGAGGACGCAGTATTTT
few	TRBV20-1	.	TRBJ2-3	CSAEDSRIVVDTQYF	TGCAGTGCCGAGGACAGCCGGATCGTGGTGGATACGCAGTATTTT
once	TRBV4-2	.	TRBJ2-1	CASSLSLLPDNEQFF	TGTGCCAGCAGCCTTTCCCTCCTCCCAGACAATGAGCAGTTCTTC
.	TRBV24-1	TRBD1	TRBJ2-5	CATSDIQGYGETQYF	TGTGCCACCAGTGATATACAGGGGTACGGGGAGACCCAGTACTTC
.	TRBV4-2	.	TRBJ2-7	CASSQEVPAGNEQYF	TGTGCCAGCAGCCAAGAGGTCCCCGCCGGCAACGAGCAGTACTTC
.	TRBV28	TRBD2	TRBJ2-5	CASAGEYSETQYF	TGTGCCAGCGCGGGAGAGTATTCCGAGACCCAGTACTTC
.	TRBV3-1	.	TRBJ2-1	CASSSLYNEQFF	TGTGCCAGCAGCTCCCTTTACAATGAGCAGTTCTTC
few	TRBV14	.	TRBJ2-7	CASSLRLEGNEQYF	TGTGCCAGCAGCCTTAGACTAGAGGGGAACGAGCAGTACTTC
many	TRBV27	TRBD2	TRBJ2-5	CASRLAGLGQETQYF	TGTGCCAGCAGACTAGCGGGGCTCGGACAAGAGACCCAGTACTTC
few	TRBV9	.	TRBJ2-6	CASSSRSGFFDSGANVLTF	TGTGCCAGCAGCTCCCGCTCGGGGTTTTTTGACTCTGGGGCCAACGTCCTGACTTTC
.	TRBV12-3/TRBV12-4	TRBD1	TRBJ2-4	CASSASGTGGNIQYF	TGTGCCAGCAGCGCCTCCGGGACAGGGGGTAACATTCAGTACTTC
.	TRBV4-1	.	TRBJ2-7	CASSQGGAGRPNNEQYF	TGCGCCAGCAGCCAAGGAGGTGCCGGGCGTCCAAACAATGAGCAGTACTTC
.	TRBV2	.	TRBJ2-7	CASSTYREQYF	TGTGCCAGCTCCACGTACCGGGAGCAGTACTTC
few	TRBV29-1	TRBD1	TRBJ1-2	CSVRTGLNYGYTF	TGCAGCGTTCGGACAGGGCTTAACTATGGCTACACCTTC